Listed here are 11 T cell receptor beta chains from one sample, sequenced in a study of beta chain features in type 1 diabetes. Regarding the study as a whole: Within each of all four CD4+ subsets, Type 1 diabetes patients had TCRB CDR3s that were moderately but significantly shorter.

The study reverse transcribed the entire isolated RNA, so it sequenced expressed TCRB transcripts. Using immunoSEQ multiplex PCR, the repertoire was profiled, and TCRdb retains in-frame clones only, with some absent. This table has approximately 240,000 clones, roughly 17% appearing once. No antigen has been identified for these receptors. The sequencing input was naive CD4+ T cells from blood. These TCRs come from a young man with type 1 diabetes.

This clone was counted a few times. CDR3 loop: CAWSHRDVPSGANVLTF. DNA for the CDR3: TGTGCCTGGAGTCACCGGGACGTCCCTTCTGGGGCCAACGTCCTGACTTTC. This chain links TRBV30 with TRBJ2-6; possibly TRBD1 or TRBD2 for D (5 bases each). The CDR3 contains 17 residues. Trimming shortened V by 2 bases and J by 1 base, and 15 bases separated the two germline ends. Germline values: CDR1 GTSNPN, CDR2 SVGIG (reference sequence).

Note on this clone: At the DNA level, this CDR3 is encoded by other sequences in the same sample as well. V is TRBV29-1 and J is TRBJ2-2; D is uncertain. CDR3 length: 10 residues. The ends were cut back, 3 bases at V and 5 bases at J, with 1 base in the middle. Germline V gene lookup returns CDR1 SQVTM and CDR2 ANQGSEA. The chain's CDR3 is CSVDTGELFF. In nucleotides, the CDR3 is TGCAGCGTTGATACCGGGGAGCTGTTTTTT.

The CDR3 region is CASSFDRFSYEQYF. The DNA for the CDR3 is TGTGCCAGCAGCTTCGACAGATTCTCCTACGAGCAGTACTTC. This rearrangement joins TRBV13 to TRBJ2-7; D perhaps matches TRBD1 (5 bases). The CDR3 is 14 amino acids. V shed 3 bases and J shed 0 bases, with 9 bases lying between them. The germline gives CDR1 PRHDT, CDR2 FYEKMQ (reference sequence).

This clone was seen a few times. The chain links TRBV25-1 to TRBJ2-7; D is perhaps TRBD1 (5 bases). The CDR3 runs 11 residues. V gave up 9 bases and J gave up 2 bases, with 8 bases separating them. Germline-derived CDR1 and CDR2 are MGHDK and SYGVNS. Here the CDR3 DNA reads TGTGCCAGTACAGGCGCCTACGAGCAGTACTTC. Amino acid sequence: CASTGAYEQYF.

This clone was seen a few times. The chain joins TRBV6-5 to TRBJ2-7; 10 bases are shared with TRBD2. Germline V CDR1 and CDR2: MNHEY, SVGAGI. Trimming cost V 6 bases and J 4 bases; bases outside gene matches: 9. The length of the CDR3 is 15 residues. The CDR3 DNA sequence: TGTGCCAGCAGCCACCCTAGCGGGAGTCGGTACGAGCAGTACTTC. It translates to CASSHPSGSRYEQYF.

This clone was detected a few times. V is TRBV29-1 and J is TRBJ2-3; 10 bases fit TRBD2. The junction had 15 bases not matched to a gene; V was cut back by 4 bases and J by 8 bases. Germline values: CDR1 SQVTM, CDR2 ANQGSEA. The CDR3 totals 16 residues. This CDR3 reads CSVGYGLAVTRGTQYF. For the CDR3, the DNA is TGCAGCGTTGGATACGGACTAGCGGTAACACGGGGTACGCAGTATTTT.

This chain joins TRBV29-1 and TRBJ1-5; unclear D gene. Trimming removed 6 bases at V and 2 bases at J, with 14 bases between. CDR3 length equals 14 residues. The germline V gene encodes CDR1 SQVTM and CDR2 ANQGSEA. Here the CDR3 DNA reads TGCAGCGTATCGGAGGGAAGGGGCAATCAGCCCCAGCATTTT. Translation: CSVSEGRGNQPQHF. The full variable domain, with the rest looked up from reference TRBV29-1 and TRBJ1-5, is SAVISQKPSRDICQRGTSLTIQCQVDSQVTMMFWYRQQPGQSLTLIATANQGSEATYESGFVIDKFPISRPNLTFSTLTVSNMSPEDSSIYLCSVSEGRGNQPQHFGDGTRLSIL.

The chain couples TRBV11-2 to TRBJ2-1; D remains ambiguous. Germline V lookup: CDR1 SGHAT, CDR2 FQNNGV. CDR3 length: 14 residues. V lost 1 base and J 4 bases, leaving 8 bases between the germline ends. Here the CDR3 DNA reads TGTGCCAGCAGCTTAGTCCAGACTTACAATGAGCAGTTCTTC. This translates into CASSLVQTYNEQFF.

The chain combines TRBV2 with TRBJ2-7; maybe TRBD1 (5 bases). The CDR3 sequence is 12 residues long. Trimming took 7 bases from V and 0 from J, leaving 7 bases between them. Germline CDR1 is SNHLY and CDR2 is FYNNEI. CDR3 bases: TGTGCCAGCAAAGACAGCTCCTACGAGCAGTACTTC. Amino acid sequence: CASKDSSYEQYF.

This chain links TRBV9 with TRBJ1-5; TRBD1 is a possible D gene (5 bases). The CDR3 totals 15 residues. Germline V lookup: CDR1 SGDLS, CDR2 YYNGEE. V gave up 5 bases and J gave up 0 bases, with 12 bases separating them. For the CDR3, the DNA is TGTGCCAGCAGACTAGGGGTTGATAGCAATCAGCCCCAGCATTTT. Translated: CASRLGVDSNQPQHF. Looking up the rest from reference TRBV9 and TRBJ1-5 gives the full variable domain: DSGVTQTPKHLITATGQRVTLRCSPRSGDLSVYWYQQSLDQGLQFLIQYYNGEERAKGNILERFSAQQFPDLHSELNLSSLELGDSALYFCASRLGVDSNQPQHFGDGTRLSIL.

This clone was seen only a few times. The chain recombines TRBV30 with TRBJ1-5; 8 bases agree with TRBD1. CDR1 and CDR2 from the germline V gene are GTSNPN and SVGIG (reference sequence). Trimming removed 3 bases from V and 4 bases from J; junction bases left unmatched: 8. The CDR3 loop spans 15 amino acids. The CDR3 nucleotides read TGTGCCTGGAGCGGACAGGGACCCCGTAATCAGCCCCAGCATTTT. It encodes CAWSGQGPRNQPQHF. The whole variable domain, remainder taken from reference TRBV30 and TRBJ1-5, is SQTIHQWPATLVQPVGSPLSLECTVEGTSNPNLYWYRQAAGRGLQLLFYSVGIGQISSEVPQNLSASRPQDRQFILSSKKLLLSDSGFYLCAWSGQGPRNQPQHFGDGTRLSIL.